This T cell receptor beta chain was found in a study of vaccination and CD4 T cells after COVID-19 (dated by TCRdb to the early 2020s). With regard to the full study: SARS-CoV-2 positivity had been established in the convalescent patients by nasal swab PCR, and mild disease was recorded in several of these patients and severe disease in one. In the convalescent cohort there were six males and four females, among whom were two Hispanic individuals, seven Caucasians, two Asians and one multiracial person. Participants received two doses of either the Pfizer-BioNTech BNT162b2 vaccine (n=8) or the Moderna mRNA-1273 vaccine (n=2). Post-COVID blood samples from convalescent patients were collected a median of approximately 93 days after diagnosis, with a range of roughly 35 to 161 days. Post-vaccine blood samples were obtained a median of about 70 days after the second vaccine dose, with a range of roughly 14 to 241 days. The cultures were stimulated with overlapping spike peptide pools from SARS-CoV-2 and from the common cold coronaviruses HCoV-NL63, HCoV-OC43 and HCoV-229E. In control cultures, a CEFX viral epitope pool was used as positive control, an HIV-1 Nef peptide pool was used as negative control, or no peptide was added. The spike-specific CD4+ TCR repertoire was compared before and after mRNA vaccination in over 9 COVID-19 convalescent patients and a few infection-naive healthy vaccine recipients.

On the study overall, not on this receptor specifically: Only a relatively small number of convalescent patients were included in the study, and early timepoints following natural infection were not analyzed. In convalescent patients, a median approximately 90% of post-vaccine SARS-CoV-2-reactive clones were detected only after vaccination, suggesting vaccine-specific priming. In convalescent patients, nearly all vaccine-specific clones (304 of 307) were found to be mono-reactive for SARS-CoV-2 spike rather than cross-reactive with common cold coronaviruses. Although the median number of SARS-CoV-2-reactive clonotypes went up from 20 to 25 after infection to roughly 40 after vaccination, the increase was not significant.

In regard to this clonotype: No cognate antigen has been identified for it. Base qualities are not recorded, but no much larger clone differs from it by a single base.

The sample's treatment or condition label, decoded: approximately nine-day PBMC culture with coronavirus spike peptide pools or control peptides (ViraFEST assay). The ViraFEST assay was used in the study, in which antigen-specific T cells were expanded with peptide pools and expanded clonotypes were subsequently identified by TCR sequencing. The convalescent patients' positive SARS-CoV-2 PCR tests fell between March and December 2020, which was before the Alpha, Beta and Delta variants emerged in the United States. Each well held 1.5 million to 2.5 million PBMCs cultured with approximately 9.2 ug/ml peptide pools in IMDM containing around 5% human AB serum and about 10 IU/ml IL-2. On days 3 and 7, half of the culture medium was replaced with fresh IL-2-containing medium. After approximately 10 days of culture, CD4+ T cells were isolated by negative selection using the EasySep CD4+ T cell isolation kit. Ficoll-Paque Plus gradient centrifugation was used to isolate PBMCs from whole blood, and the isolated PBMCs were then either used fresh or cryopreserved at -140C. In general, triplicate wells were set up for every culture condition.

Libraries were prepared through PCR. DNA from cultured CD4+ T cells was subjected to TCR sequencing with the Oncomine TCR Beta short-read assay at the Johns Hopkins FTIC core. The QIAamp micro DNA kit was used to extract genomic DNA from the cultured CD4+ T cells. Oncomine TCR Beta libraries made from cultured CD4+ T cells were pooled using unique dual indexes and sequenced on an Illumina iSeq 100. Regarding the original processing steps: Non-productive sequences were removed, and CDR3s not starting with C, not ending with F or W, or shorter than 7 amino acids were discarded. Antigen-specific clonotypes were identified with the MANAFEST web application by comparing peptide-stimulated wells with reference and other culture wells. Positive clones required FDR below 0.05, an odds ratio above 5, and productive frequency above 0.1% in at least two of three replicate wells. Cross-reactive clonotypes were defined as significantly expanded in both SARS-CoV-2 spike wells and at least one common cold coronavirus spike condition. Using R version 3.6.1, CDR3 homology was evaluated through Levenshtein distances (stringdist) along with unrooted phylogenetic trees (ape). TCRdb cleaned the public reads at Q25 with fastp, built clones with MiXCR and kept in-frame beta chains. Every distinct CDR3 protein forms one entry, paired with its most common genes and DNA. The V and J calls were determined by TCRdb, not by the authors. The sample table contains around 20,000 distinct CDR3 sequences; only one count was recorded for approximately 52% of them. The ten largest account for 9.6% of the sample.

This clonotype was sampled from a human donor who had recovered from COVID-19. What was sequenced was CD4+ T cells from blood, cultured in vitro.

The DNA reads as follows: TGCAGTGCTAGCCCAAAAGCGGGCGAGCAGTACTTC. The translation is CSASPKAGEQYF. The chain links TRBV20-1 with TRBJ2-7; the best D guess is TRBD2, with 6 bases matching. The CDR3 starts with the cysteine, ends with the phenylalanine, and has 12 residues. Kept here is only the CDR3 DNA, which spans 36 bases and is read in frame from base 1. The germline V gene (reference sequence) supplies CDR1 DFQATT and CDR2 SNEGSKA. V is reduced by 3 bases and J by 6 bases, leaving a spacing of 12 bases between them.